This T cell receptor beta chain stems from a study of blood T cell repertoires in COVID-19. Study context: PBMCs, B-cell-depleted T cells, or T cells provided the cDNA or gDNA that made up the material.

Using immunoSEQ multiplex PCR, the repertoire was profiled, and TCRdb retains in-frame clones only, with some absent. The table includes 95,000 to 100,000 clones, 70% to 90% detected once. This CDR3 is built from 14 residues. V was clipped by 6 bases and J by 3 bases, with 9 bases between them. From germline, CDR1 is MNHEY and CDR2 SVGAGI. The sequencing input was peripheral blood. This clonotype originated in a human donor with COVID-19, enrolled during active disease. The donor label of this sample is uncertain. The chain recombines TRBV6-5 with TRBJ1-6; TRBD1 might be the D (6 bases). The CDR3 loop is CASSTGSYNSPLHF. The CDR3 nucleotides are TGTGCCAGCAGCACAGGGAGCTATAATTCACCCCTCCACTTT.